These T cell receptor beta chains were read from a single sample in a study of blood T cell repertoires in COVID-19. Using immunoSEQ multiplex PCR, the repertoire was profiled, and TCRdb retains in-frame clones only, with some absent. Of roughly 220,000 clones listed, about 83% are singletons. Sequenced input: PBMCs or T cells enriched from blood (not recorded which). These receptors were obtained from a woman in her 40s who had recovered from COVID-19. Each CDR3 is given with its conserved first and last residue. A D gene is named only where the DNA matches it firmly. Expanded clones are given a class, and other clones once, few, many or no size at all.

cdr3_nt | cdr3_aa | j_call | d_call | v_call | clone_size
TGTGCCAGCAGCTTGTGGGCTAGCGGGAAAACTGAGCAGTTCTTC | CASSLWASGKTEQFF | TRBJ2-1 | TRBD2 | TRBV5-4 | .
TGTGCCAGCAGTTTATTTTCAGGGCCAGATACGCAGTATTTT | CASSLFSGPDTQYF | TRBJ2-3 | . | TRBV27 | .
TGTGCCAGCAGCCCCGGGACTACTGTGATCCCCTACAATGAGCAGTTCTTC | CASSPGTTVIPYNEQFF | TRBJ2-1 | TRBD2 | TRBV7-2 | .
TGTGCCAGCAGCCCCGGAGGGGGAGGGGGATATGGCTACACCTTC | CASSPGGGGGYGYTF | TRBJ1-2 | . | TRBV7-2 | .
TGCGCCAGCAGCCACCCCGGGATAGCGGGAGTAAATGAGCAGTTCTTC | CASSHPGIAGVNEQFF | TRBJ2-1 | TRBD2 | TRBV4-1 | once
TGTGCCTGGAGTTGGGGGGAGACTGAAGCTTTCTTT | CAWSWGETEAFF | TRBJ1-1 | . | TRBV30 | .
TGTGCCAGCAGCTCCCGGACAGGGGGGCAAGAGACCCAGTACTTC | CASSSRTGGQETQYF | TRBJ2-5 | TRBD1 | TRBV7-9 | .
TGTGCCAGCGCGAGGACAGGGGACTATGGCTACACCTTC | CASARTGDYGYTF | TRBJ1-2 | TRBD1 | TRBV2 | .
TGTGCCAGCAGCCCGGGACAGGGGAACACTGAAGCTTTCTTT | CASSPGQGNTEAFF | TRBJ1-1 | TRBD1 | TRBV5-4 | .
TGCAGCGTTGGTAGGCAGGGGGCCTCGAACACCGGGGAGCTGTTTTTT | CSVGRQGASNTGELFF | TRBJ2-2 | TRBD1 | TRBV29-1 | few
TGTGCCAGCAGTCCCAGAGGGGGAGGGACTAGCGGGGCCCACAATGAGCAGTTCTTC | CASSPRGGGTSGAHNEQFF | TRBJ2-1 | TRBD2 | TRBV7-2 | .
TGTGCCAGTAGTATTCAGACCGGGACTAGCAAAGAGACCCAGTACTTC | CASSIQTGTSKETQYF | TRBJ2-5 | TRBD2 | TRBV19 | .
TGTGCCAGCAGTGACGGGACTAGCGGGACAGATACGCAGTATTTT | CASSDGTSGTDTQYF | TRBJ2-3 | TRBD2 | TRBV6-4 | .
TGTGCCAGCTCACCATTAGAAGGACAGGGTTACGGCACCGGGGAGCTGTTTTTT | CASSPLEGQGYGTGELFF | TRBJ2-2 | TRBD1 | TRBV18 | .
TGTGCCAGCAGTAAGTTGGGCCCCTACGAGCAGTACTTC | CASSKLGPYEQYF | TRBJ2-7 | . | TRBV28 | .
TGTGCCAGCAGTCGAATCGGGACAGGGGAGGAGACCCAGTACTTC | CASSRIGTGEETQYF | TRBJ2-5 | TRBD1 | TRBV28 | .
TGTGCCAGCAGCCAGCAAGATCGAGGACTCTCCACGCAGTATTTT | CASSQQDRGLSTQYF | TRBJ2-3 | . | TRBV3-1/TRBV3-2 | .
TGTGCCAGCAGCTCTCAGCTGGGGCCCGGGGAGCTGTTTTTT | CASSSQLGPGELFF | TRBJ2-2 | . | TRBV6-2/TRBV6-3 | .
TGTGCCACCTTACGGAGAGGGACCTATAATTCACCCCTCCACTTT | CATLRRGTYNSPLHF | TRBJ1-6 | . | TRBV28 | once
. | CASSKGFGVGIYGYTF | TRBJ1-2 | . | TRBV21-1 | .
TGCGCCAGCAGCTTGGGAGTCGGAAACACCATATATTTT | CASSLGVGNTIYF | TRBJ1-3 | . | TRBV5-1 | .
TGCAGTGCGAGTTGGACAGGGGTAGGAGCTTTCTTT | CSASWTGVGAFF | TRBJ1-1 | TRBD1 | TRBV20-1 | .
TGTGCCAGCAGCAACCGGGACAGTGATAGCAATCAGCCCCAGCATTTT | CASSNRDSDSNQPQHF | TRBJ1-5 | . | TRBV21-1 | .
TGCAGCGCCCTGACTAGCGGGAGGGGCGGGGAGCTGTTTTTT | CSALTSGRGGELFF | TRBJ2-2 | TRBD2 | TRBV29-1 | .
TGCGCCAGCAGAAAGACAGGGTTGAACACTGAAGCTTTCTTT | CASRKTGLNTEAFF | TRBJ1-1 | TRBD1 | TRBV5-1 | once
TGTGCCAGCAGCCCCGGCGGTTACTACAATGAGCAGTTCTTC | CASSPGGYYNEQFF | TRBJ2-1 | . | TRBV7-2 | .
TGTGCCAGCACCCTTAGAGGTTATAGCAATCAGCCCCAGCATTTT | CASTLRGYSNQPQHF | TRBJ1-5 | . | TRBV6-5 | .
TGTGCCAGCAGCTCCTACGGTGGGACAGGGACCTACGAGCAGTACTTC | CASSSYGGTGTYEQYF | TRBJ2-7 | TRBD1 | TRBV28 | once
TGCGCCAGCACCCCCCAGGGACTGACCAATGAGCAGTTCTTC | CASTPQGLTNEQFF | TRBJ2-1 | . | TRBV5-1 | .
TGTGCCAGCAGCCAGGGGATCCAGGGAAAACTGTTTTTT | CASSQGIQGKLFF | TRBJ1-4 | . | TRBV3-1/TRBV3-2 | .
TGTGCCAGCAGTGATGGAGCGGGAGTCGATGAGCAGTTCTTC | CASSDGAGVDEQFF | TRBJ2-1 | TRBD2 | TRBV6-1 | .
TGTGCCAGCAGCTTCTCCCTCTTAGGGGAGCTGTTTTTT | CASSFSLLGELFF | TRBJ2-2 | . | TRBV7-9 | many
TGCGCCAGCAGCTTGCAGCAGCGCTCCTACAATGAGCAGTTCTTC | CASSLQQRSYNEQFF | TRBJ2-1 | . | TRBV5-1 | .
TGTGCCAGCAGCTTAGGGGTGCGGGTAGCTGAGCAGTTCTTC | CASSLGVRVAEQFF | TRBJ2-1 | . | TRBV11-2 | .
TGCAGCGTTCTACAGACTAACTATGGCTACACCTTC | CSVLQTNYGYTF | TRBJ1-2 | . | TRBV29-1 | .
TGTGCCAGCAGTTCGACTCTGGCGGTATCCTACGAGCAGTACTTC | CASSSTLAVSYEQYF | TRBJ2-7 | . | TRBV28 | .
TGTGCCAGCTCACGCCTCACGGACAGTCGCTTCTATGGCTACACCTTC | CASSRLTDSRFYGYTF | TRBJ1-2 | . | TRBV18 | .
TGTGCCAGCATCCCCGACAGTCCGAATCAGCCCCAGCATTTT | CASIPDSPNQPQHF | TRBJ1-5 | . | TRBV2 | .
TGTGCCAGCAGTTTATGGCAGGACGGGGAGACTGAAGCTTTCTTT | CASSLWQDGETEAFF | TRBJ1-1 | . | TRBV28 | .
TGTGCCACCTATACCAGGGGTTACACCTTC | CATYTRGYTF | TRBJ1-2 | . | TRBV6-5 | .
TGTGCCAGCAGCTTAGGTCAGGGCGGCGAGACTGAAGCTTTCTTT | CASSLGQGGETEAFF | TRBJ1-1 | . | TRBV7-9 | .
TGTGCCACCAGTGATACCACAGGGGGCGGCATTCAGCCCCAGCATTTT | CATSDTTGGGIQPQHF | TRBJ1-5 | TRBD1 | TRBV24-1 | .
TGTGCCAGTAGCGTGGCCGTGCAGCGGTACAATGAGCAGTTCTTC | CASSVAVQRYNEQFF | TRBJ2-1 | . | TRBV19 | .
TGTGCCAGCAGGCGGGAGGGCCGTGAGGAGACCCAGTACTTC | CASRREGREETQYF | TRBJ2-5 | TRBD2 | TRBV27 | .
TGTGCCAGCAGTTACACGACAGGGACTGAAGCTTTCTTT | CASSYTTGTEAFF | TRBJ1-1 | TRBD1 | TRBV6-2/TRBV6-3 | .
TGTGCCAGCAGCTTAGTTAGACAGGGGGCCACTGAAGCTTTCTTT | CASSLVRQGATEAFF | TRBJ1-1 | TRBD1 | TRBV7-2 | few
TGTGCCATCAGTGCAGGACAGGGAACCTACGAGCAGTACTTC | CAISAGQGTYEQYF | TRBJ2-7 | TRBD1 | TRBV10-3 | .
TGTGCCAGCAGCCCCCTAGCGGGAGGTAGTGAGCAGTTCTTC | CASSPLAGGSEQFF | TRBJ2-1 | TRBD2 | TRBV3-1/TRBV3-2 | .
TGTGCCAGCAGGAGGAGAGCGGGAGGGTACACAGATACGCAGTATTTT | CASRRRAGGYTDTQYF | TRBJ2-3 | TRBD2 | TRBV3-1/TRBV3-2 | .
TGCAGCGTTGACGCGGGACGCAGTAGCTATGGCTACACCTTC | CSVDAGRSSYGYTF | TRBJ1-2 | . | TRBV29-1 | few
TGTGCCAGTAGTATTTCCCAGGGAGGGTTTGCCGCCTACGAGCAGTACTTC | CASSISQGGFAAYEQYF | TRBJ2-7 | TRBD2 | TRBV19 | .
TGTGCCAGCAGTTGGCCGGGACAGGGGCGGAATGAGCAGTTCTTC | CASSWPGQGRNEQFF | TRBJ2-1 | TRBD1 | TRBV28 | .
TGTGCCATCAGTTACACAGGGGGCTACACCTTC | CAISYTGGYTF | TRBJ1-2 | . | TRBV10-3 | .